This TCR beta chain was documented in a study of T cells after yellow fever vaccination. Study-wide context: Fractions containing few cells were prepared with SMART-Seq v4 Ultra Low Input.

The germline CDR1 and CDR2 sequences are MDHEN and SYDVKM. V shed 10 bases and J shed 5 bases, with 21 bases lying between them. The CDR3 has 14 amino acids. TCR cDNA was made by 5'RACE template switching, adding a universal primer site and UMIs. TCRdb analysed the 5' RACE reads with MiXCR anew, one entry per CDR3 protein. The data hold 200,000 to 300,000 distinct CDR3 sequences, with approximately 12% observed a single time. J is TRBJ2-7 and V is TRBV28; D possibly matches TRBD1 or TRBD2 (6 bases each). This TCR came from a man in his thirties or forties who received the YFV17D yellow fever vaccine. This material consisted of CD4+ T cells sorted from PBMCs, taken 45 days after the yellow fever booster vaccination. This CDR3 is CATWGAGEKDEQYF. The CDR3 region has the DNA TGTGCCACCTGGGGGGCAGGGGAGAAGGACGAGCAGTACTTC.